Presented here are 22 T cell receptor beta chains from one specimen sequenced in a study of T cell responses to AZD1222 COVID-19 vaccine. TCRdb's table, derived via immunoSEQ multiplex PCR, lists solely in-frame clones and lacks some. Here the sample spans tens of thousands of clones, roughly 87% being singletons. This sample comprised peripheral blood, obtained on day 0 of AZD1222 vaccination. These receptors were taken from an adult in good health.

Only a few counts were recorded for this clone. This rearrangement joins TRBV5-1 to TRBJ2-7, with D perhaps being TRBD1 or TRBD2 (6 bases each). Per the germline V gene, CDR1 is SGHRS and CDR2 is YFSETQ. The CDR3 is 15 residues long. V was pared by 2 bases and J by 4 bases, with 16 bases between. The CDR3 reads CASSFNGGEIYEQYF. The CDR3, as DNA: TGCGCCAGCAGCTTCAACGGGGGCGAGATTTACGAGCAGTACTTC.

The rearrangement links TRBV27 to TRBJ1-6; 8 positions match TRBD1. Germline V gene lookup returns CDR1 MNHEY and CDR2 SMNVEV (reference sequence). This CDR3 comprises 14 residues. The junction had 7 bases not matched to a gene; V was cut back by 6 bases and J by 9 bases. CDR3 protein: CASRATGEGSPLHF. Written as DNA, the CDR3 is TGTGCCAGCAGGGCGACAGGGGAAGGTTCACCCCTCCACTTT.

The chain's CDR3 is CASSLRADRDNMNTEAFF. In DNA, the CDR3 is TGCGCCAGCAGCCTTCGCGCCGACAGGGACAACATGAACACTGAAGCTTTCTTT. The chain recombines TRBV5-1 with TRBJ1-1; 7 bases match TRBD1. The V gene end was trimmed by 4 bases and the J gene end by 0 bases; junction bases not matched to a gene: 15. The germline V gene has CDR1 SGHRS and CDR2 YFSETQ. The CDR3 has 18 residues.

The gene calls are TRBV6-1 and TRBJ2-7; perhaps D is TRBD1 or TRBD2 (5 bases each). CDR3 length equals 17 residues. V was pared by 2 bases and J by 2 bases, with 19 bases between. Germline CDR1 MNHNS, CDR2 SASEGT. The CDR3 here is CASSEPGQPASPYEQYF. In DNA form, the CDR3 reads TGTGCCAGCAGTGAACCGGGGCAGCCCGCTTCACCCTACGAGCAGTACTTC.

In DNA form, the CDR3 reads TGCGCCAGCAGCCAAACCGGGACAGGGACCTACGAGCAGTACTTC. Residues: CASSQTGTGTYEQYF. This chain links TRBV5-1 with TRBJ2-7, with 9 bases lining up with TRBD1. The CDR3 covers 15 residues. With 4 bases clipped from V and 2 bases from J, the junction kept 7 bases outside the gene matches. In germline, CDR1 is SGHRS, CDR2 YFSETQ. The full variable domain, completed using reference TRBV5-1 and TRBJ2-7, is KAGVTQTPRYLIKTRGQQVTLSCSPISGHRSVSWYQQTPGQGLQFLFEYFSETQRNKGNFPGRFSGRQFSNSRSEMNVSTLELGDSALYLCASSQTGTGTYEQYFGPGTRLTVT.

V usage is TRBV5-1 and J usage is TRBJ1-1, with D maybe TRBD1 (5 bases). The germline V gene has CDR1 SGHRS and CDR2 YFSETQ. V gave up 0 bases and J gave up 0 bases, with 15 bases separating them. The length of the CDR3 is 17 residues. The DNA for the CDR3 is TGCGCCAGCAGCTTGGAGGCGGGGGTTTCGCTGAACACTGAAGCTTTCTTT. This gives the protein CASSLEAGVSLNTEAFF.

This chain links TRBV6-5 with TRBJ2-3, with D possibly TRBD1 on 5 matching bases. V was cut by 5 bases and J by 0 bases, with 12 bases left in between. The CDR3 loop spans 15 amino acids. CDR1 and CDR2 (germline): MNHEY, SVGAGI. The CDR3 DNA sequence: TGTGCCAGCAGTCTCGACAGAGTTAGCACAGATACGCAGTATTTT. Amino acid sequence: CASSLDRVSTDTQYF.

The gene calls are TRBV11-3 and TRBJ2-7, with 8 bases identical to TRBD1. CDR1 and CDR2 (germline): SGHNT, YENEEA. The CDR3 extends over 14 amino acids. V lost 4 bases and J lost 7; bases outside the gene matches: 9. CDR3 sequence reads: CASSYGQGLREQYF. As DNA, the CDR3 is TGTGCCAGCAGCTACGGACAGGGCTTAAGGGAGCAGTACTTC.

The chain employs TRBV7-9 and TRBJ1-5; 8 bases match TRBD1. This CDR3 is 16 amino acids long. CDR1 is SEHNR and CDR2 is FQNEAQ in the germline V gene (reference sequence). V dropped 2 bases and J dropped 1; count of bases not matched to a gene: 4. CDR3 loop: CASSLSTGGSNQPQHF. The CDR3 nucleotides read TGTGCCAGCAGCTTAAGCACAGGGGGAAGCAATCAGCCCCAGCATTTT.

The CDR3 nucleotides read TGTGCCAGCAGCCCGCAGACCCGGACTAGCGGATTAGGGGAGCAGTTCTTC. Protein sequence: CASSPQTRTSGLGEQFF. The chain recombines TRBV3-1 (or the pseudogene TRBV3-2) with TRBJ2-1, with 10 bases aligning to TRBD2. V dropped 4 bases and J dropped 10; count of bases not matched to a gene: 16. This CDR3 is built from 17 residues. CDR1 is LGHDT and CDR2 is YNNKEL in the germline V gene (reference sequence).

This clone was seen a few times. This sequence joins TRBV4-1 and TRBJ2-7; 10 bases fit TRBD1. Trimming took 5 bases from V and 5 from J; bases not matched to a gene: 9. Germline V gene lookup returns CDR1 MGHRA and CDR2 YSYEKL. This CDR3 contains 15 residues. DNA for the CDR3: TGCGCCAGCAGCAAGAACCGGGACAGGGGTCACGAGCAGTACTTC. This translates into CASSKNRDRGHEQYF.

CDR3 nucleotide sequence: TGTGCCAGCAGTCCAGGCTATGGCTACACCTTC. Protein product: CASSPGYGYTF. The gene calls are TRBV12-3 or TRBV12-4 and TRBJ1-2; D gene unclear. V shed 5 bases and J shed 4 bases, with 5 bases lying between them. The CDR3 runs 11 residues.

This sequence joins TRBV15 and TRBJ1-4, with D unclear. Trimming shortened V by 3 bases and J by 5 bases, and 10 bases separated the two germline ends. The CDR3 extends over 14 amino acids. Germline V lookup: CDR1 LNHNV, CDR2 YYDKDF (reference sequence). As DNA, the CDR3 is TGTGCCACCAGCAGTCCCCTAGGGAATGAAAAACTGTTTTTT. Its protein is CATSSPLGNEKLFF.

V gene TRBV7-8 combines with J gene TRBJ2-7, with D possibly TRBD2 on 5 matching bases. Germline loops: CDR1 SGHVS, CDR2 FQNEAQ. CDR3 length equals 16 residues. Trimming stripped 0 bases from V and 7 bases from J, with 19 bases between. The CDR3 sequence is CASSLARRFTSGEQYF. In nucleotides, the CDR3 is TGTGCCAGCAGCTTAGCGCGGCGGTTCACTTCGGGGGAGCAGTACTTC.

The chain employs TRBV6-5 and TRBJ1-4; maybe TRBD1 (5 bases). CDR1 and CDR2 from the germline V gene are MNHEY and SVGAGI. This CDR3 has 15 residues. The V gene lost 0 bases and the J gene lost 8 bases, with 13 bases spanning the gap. In DNA, the CDR3 is TGTGCCAGCAGTTACTCTCGCCAGCGGGGGGAAAAACTGTTTTTT. It specifies CASSYSRQRGEKLFF.

This chain joins TRBV5-4 and TRBJ2-5, with unresolved D. CDR1 is SGHNT, CDR2 YYREEE, per germline (reference sequence). CDR3 length equals 14 residues. Trimming stripped 2 bases from V and 2 bases from J, with 10 bases between. CDR3 amino acids: CASSLVQLQETQYF. Here the CDR3 DNA reads TGTGCCAGCAGCTTAGTACAGCTTCAAGAGACCCAGTACTTC.

The genes are TRBV30 and TRBJ1-5; tentative D call: TRBD1 (6 bases). CDR1 GTSNPN and CDR2 SVGIG come from the germline V gene (reference sequence). CDR3 length: 13 amino acids. The V gene lost 4 bases and the J gene lost 2 bases, with 9 bases spanning the gap. CDR3 in amino acids: CAWNAGGNQPQHF. The CDR3 bases are TGTGCCTGGAATGCAGGGGGCAATCAGCCCCAGCATTTT.

The chain couples TRBV3-1 (or the pseudogene TRBV3-2) to TRBJ2-1; TRBD2 agrees at 9 bases. The germline gives CDR1 LGHDT, CDR2 YNNKEL (reference sequence). V was clipped by 0 bases and J by 7 bases; unmatched bases: 10. This CDR3 region has 17 residues. In nucleotides, the CDR3 is TGTGCCAGCAGCCAAGATTCTGCGGGGGGGCGAAGGAATGAGCAGTTCTTC. The encoded protein is CASSQDSAGGRRNEQFF.

V usage is TRBV3-1 (or the pseudogene TRBV3-2) and J usage is TRBJ2-3; D not resolved. The germline V and J ends were trimmed by 4 bases and 1 base, with 15 bases remaining between them. The CDR3 totals 16 residues. CDR1 is LGHDT and CDR2 is YNNKEL in the germline V gene (reference sequence). The CDR3 bases are TGTGCCAGCAGCCCCCGGAGATCTGGGGGCACAGATACGCAGTATTTT. It specifies CASSPRRSGGTDTQYF.

This rearrangement joins TRBV9 to TRBJ1-4; TRBD1 matches at 7 bases. The CDR3 spans 15 residues. The junction had 8 bases not matched to a gene; V was cut back by 2 bases and J by 7 bases. From germline, CDR1 is SGDLS and CDR2 YYNGEE. CDR3 nucleotide sequence: TGTGCCAGCAGCGTTCAAGTAGGGGGCAGTGAAAAACTGTTTTTT. It encodes CASSVQVGGSEKLFF.

The chain is built from TRBV19 and TRBJ2-2; D is tentatively TRBD1 or TRBD2 (6 bases each). The germline V gene encodes CDR1 LNHDA and CDR2 SQIVND (reference sequence). CDR3 length equals 15 residues. Trimming took off 7 bases at V and 4 bases at J, with 16 bases between the two ends. CDR3 in DNA: TGTGCCAGTAAGGGGGAGGCAATTTCCACCGGGGAGCTGTTTTTT. Translated, it gives CASKGEAISTGELFF.

J is TRBJ2-5 and V is TRBV30; 7 positions agree with TRBD2. With 2 bases clipped from V and 3 bases from J, the junction kept 9 bases outside the gene matches. The germline V gene has CDR1 GTSNPN and CDR2 SVGIG (reference sequence). The CDR3 length is 15 residues. For the CDR3, the DNA is TGTGCCTGGAGTAAAGAAGCGGGGCTCAAAGAGACCCAGTACTTC. Encoded protein: CAWSKEAGLKETQYF.